Given below is one TCR beta chain in context. Trimming removed 3 bases from V and 5 bases from J, with 14 bases in between. Germline loops: CDR1 SNHLY, CDR2 FYNNEI. The CDR3 is 15 residues long. The data belong to a study of blood T cell repertoires in COVID-19. At the level of the study: The analysed material was cDNA or gDNA that came from T cells, B-cell-depleted T cells, or PBMCs.

Per the original data handling: By means of reference gene primer amplification, nucleated cell counts were estimated. Repertoires were generated with immunoSEQ multiplex PCR, while TCRdb's copy carries only in-frame clones and drops some. That table furnishes V, J and clone size, whereas the DNA furnished D and trimming. The sample has roughly 120,000 clones, over 70% seen once; the top ten hold 1.5% to 1.7%. The gene calls are TRBV2 and TRBJ1-5; D is perhaps TRBD1 (6 bases). Sequencing input: peripheral blood. The sequence came from a man between 45 and 60 years old with acute or convalescent COVID-19. CDR3 DNA sequence: TGTGCCAGCAGTGATGGGGGGGCAGGGTATCAGCCCCAGCATTTT. Translated: CASSDGGAGYQPQHF.